This T cell receptor (beta chain) was observed in a study of cytomegalovirus exposure and HLA in healthy donors. Study context: An early release of data contained approximately 80 million unique TCRs, which came from HLA-typed donors. Findings of the study overall: The only immune exposure information that was available was CMV serostatus. Versus the roughly 690-donor mean, an Asian-associated ancestry cluster reportedly showed fewer N-insertions in a later analysis.

The PCR had 60 Vbeta and 13 Jbeta primers. As processed by the authors: The authors later counted some 76 million unique TCR beta chains, some 12 million of them shared. The assay was immunoSEQ multiplex PCR, and TCRdb's table has in-frame clones only and misses some. That table supplies the V and J calls and clone size; D and trimming were determined from the DNA. The sample records 150,000 to 200,000 clones, about 90% being singletons. Details on this clone: Its antigen remains unknown. The same CDR3 is also encoded by other DNA sequences in this sample.

Germline V lookup: CDR1 SGHAT, CDR2 FQNNGV. CDR3 length equals 17 residues. The J segment lost 6 bases and the V segment lost 1 base, leaving 7 bases of the junction unmatched. This sequence originates from a girl under three years old in good health and CMV-seronegative. The rearrangement joins TRBV11-2 to TRBJ1-6, with 9 bases identical to TRBD1. The sequenced sample consisted of PBMCs. The CDR3 bases are TGTGCCAGCAGCTTAGCCGGGACAGGGTCCGGTAATTCACCCCTCCACTTT. Amino acids: CASSLAGTGSGNSPLHF.